Following are 27 T cell receptor beta chains from one sample sequenced in a study of T cell changes during pregnancy in multiple sclerosis. Method: immunoSEQ multiplex PCR; TCRdb's copy keeps in-frame clones and lacks some. Among tens of thousands of clones listed, roughly 93% were seen once. The sample consisted of peripheral blood, taken in the second trimester of pregnancy. The receptors were sampled from a female donor with multiple sclerosis, enrolled in a pregnancy study.

The rearrangement joins TRBV11-2 to TRBJ2-1, with 7 bases that match TRBD2. J gave up 0 bases and V 5 bases, and 10 bases lay outside the gene matches. The V gene's germline CDR1 is SGHAT and CDR2 FQNNGV. This CDR3 contains 17 residues. In nucleotides, the CDR3 is TGTGCCAGCAGCACGGGGACTAACGAGCCCTCCTACAATGAGCAGTTCTTC. Translated: CASSTGTNEPSYNEQFF. The entire variable domain, with the rest obtained from reference TRBV11-2 and TRBJ2-1, is as follows: EAGVAQSPRYKIIEKRQSVAFWCNPISGHATLYWYQQILGQGPKLLIQFQNNGVVDDSQLPKDRFSAERLKGVDSTLKIQPAKLEDSAVYLCASSTGTNEPSYNEQFFGPGTRLTVL.

A single count supports this clone. V gene TRBV6-6 combines with J gene TRBJ2-1, with TRBD1 identical over 11 bases. With V trimmed by 2 bases and J by 4 bases, 1 base remained unmatched. Germline loops: CDR1 MNHNY, CDR2 SVGAGI (reference sequence). The CDR3 extends over 15 amino acids. This CDR3 reads CASSYGDRGYNEQFF. The CDR3, as DNA: TGTGCCAGCAGTTACGGGGACAGGGGGTACAATGAGCAGTTCTTC.

This clone was counted once. This chain joins TRBV9 and TRBJ2-2; TRBD2 aligns across 7 bases. J lost 7 bases, V lost 0 bases, and 6 bases had no gene match. The CDR3 runs to 15 residues. Germline assignment: CDR1 SGDLS and CDR2 YYNGEE. The CDR3 loop is CASSVGGSIVGELFF. The DNA of the CDR3 is TGTGCCAGCAGCGTAGGCGGGAGTATTGTCGGGGAGCTGTTTTTT.

This clone was detected once. The chain links TRBV5-6 to TRBJ2-7; the D gene is possibly TRBD1 (6 bases). V was pared by 4 bases and J by 1 base, with 18 bases between. The germline gives CDR1 SGHDT, CDR2 YYEEEE. This CDR3 spans 16 amino acids. The CDR3 reads CASSELRGGFSYEQYF. CDR3 DNA: TGTGCCAGCAGCGAACTTCGAGGGGGATTTTCCTACGAGCAGTACTTC.

This chain connects TRBV7-2 to TRBJ2-7; TRBD2 agrees at 8 bases. The CDR3 is made up of 16 amino acids. Germline V gene sequence: CDR1 SGHTA, CDR2 FQGNSA. J was trimmed by 5 bases and V by 5 bases; bases with no gene match: 14. CDR3 region: CASSRGPGRAHNEQYF. CDR3 sequence (DNA): TGTGCCAGCAGCCGAGGGCCCGGGAGGGCCCATAACGAGCAGTACTTC.

With regard to this clone: Relative to the germline gene, one junction end is altered; a read error may explain this. This sequence joins TRBV7-2 and TRBJ2-3, with 7 bases that match TRBD2. This CDR3 is 15 amino acids long. Germline V gene data show CDR1 as SGHTA and CDR2 as FQGNSA. The CDR3 coding sequence is TGTGCCAGCAGCCCCCAGACGACTAGCAGAGATACGCAGTATTTT. Protein product: CASSPQTTSRDTQYF.

The chain has TRBV28 and TRBJ1-2; D uncertain. The germline V gene encodes CDR1 MDHEN and CDR2 SYDVKM. The length of the CDR3 is 12 residues. The V end was cut by 1 base, the J end by 10 bases, with 10 bases between. CDR3 sequence: CASSLFLVAYTF. Here the CDR3 DNA reads TGTGCCAGCAGTTTATTCTTGGTGGCCTACACCTTC.

The chain links TRBV4-3 to TRBJ2-1; 11 nucleotides line up with TRBD2. The CDR3 length is 16 residues. With V trimmed by 0 bases and J by 4 bases, 2 bases remained unmatched. The germline V gene encodes CDR1 LGHNA and CDR2 YSLEER. The CDR3 nucleotides read TGCGCCAGCAGCCAAGATGGACTAGCGGGTTACAATGAGCAGTTCTTC. It is translated as CASSQDGLAGYNEQFF.

The chain recombines TRBV6-6 with TRBJ1-2; 10 bases match TRBD1. The CDR3 is 16 amino acids. V gave up 6 bases and J gave up 7 bases; unmatched junction bases: 14. In germline, CDR1 is MNHNY, CDR2 SVGAGI (reference sequence). The CDR3 region is CASRTDRGAWGFGYTF. The CDR3 DNA follows: TGTGCCAGCAGGACGGACAGGGGGGCGTGGGGTTTTGGCTACACCTTC.

The chain uses TRBV7-9 and TRBJ2-3, with a possible D match to TRBD2 (5 bases). Trimming removed 2 bases from V and 0 bases from J, with 6 bases in between. Germline values: CDR1 SEHNR, CDR2 FQNEAQ (reference sequence). The CDR3 is 14 amino acids. The CDR3 sequence is CASSLTSSTDTQYF. CDR3 in DNA: TGTGCCAGCAGCTTAACTAGTAGCACAGATACGCAGTATTTT.

V is TRBV13 and J is TRBJ2-7; 8 positions agree with TRBD1. Trimming cost V 5 bases and J 2 bases; bases outside gene matches: 2. CDR3 length: 13 amino acids. CDR1 is PRHDT, CDR2 FYEKMQ, per germline (reference sequence). CDR3 loop: CASSHRGAYEQYF. In nucleotides, the CDR3 is TGTGCCAGCAGCCACAGGGGGGCCTACGAGCAGTACTTC.

CDR3 residues: CASGVAGMGEQFF. Written as DNA, the CDR3 is TGTGCCAGTGGTGTAGCGGGGATGGGTGAGCAGTTCTTC. The chain uses TRBV19 and TRBJ2-1; TRBD2 aligns across 8 bases. J lost 9 bases, V lost 8 bases, and 9 bases had no gene match. The CDR3 loop spans 13 amino acids. Germline V lookup: CDR1 LNHDA, CDR2 SQIVND (reference sequence).

The chain recombines TRBV11-1 with TRBJ1-1; tentatively, D is TRBD1 (6 bases). Germline loops: CDR1 SGHAT, CDR2 FQDESV (reference sequence). CDR3 length: 17 residues. V was pared by 7 bases and J by 2 bases, with 23 bases between. CDR3 sequence reads: CASTNLRGGGTNTEAFF. The DNA for the CDR3 is TGTGCCAGCACCAACCTCAGGGGAGGGGGAACTAACACTGAAGCTTTCTTT.

The CDR3 spells CASSLVVSYGYTF. The CDR3 nucleotides are TGTGCCAGCAGTTTGGTCGTCAGCTATGGCTACACCTTC. The chain carries TRBV28 and TRBJ1-2, with D unclear. Per the germline V gene, CDR1 is MDHEN and CDR2 is SYDVKM. This CDR3 region has 13 residues. The V gene lost 3 bases and the J gene lost 4 bases, with 9 bases spanning the gap.

This clone appeared once. The genes are TRBV28 and TRBJ2-7, with 15 bases matching TRBD2. Germline V CDR1 and CDR2: MDHEN, SYDVKM. After removal of 5 bases from V and 5 bases from J, the junction contained 4 bases not matched to a gene. The CDR3 is 15 residues long. The CDR3 DNA is TGTGCCAGCAGTCCGGGACTAGCGGGAGGCCACGAGCAGTACTTC. As protein: CASSPGLAGGHEQYF.

The V gene is TRBV4-1, the J gene TRBJ1-2, with D possibly matching TRBD1 (5 bases). This CDR3 comprises 15 residues. CDR1 is MGHRA, CDR2 YSYEKL, per germline. The V gene lost 0 bases and the J gene lost 6 bases, with 14 bases spanning the gap. The CDR3, as DNA: TGCGCCAGCAGCCAAGATGAGCCCAGGGAGGATGGCTACACCTTC. Translated: CASSQDEPREDGYTF.

CDR3 protein: CASSSGTPSYEQYF. In nucleotides, the CDR3 is TGCGCCAGCAGCTCCGGGACACCCTCCTACGAGCAGTACTTC. The V gene is TRBV5-1, the J gene TRBJ2-7, with a tentative D call TRBD1 (6 bases). This CDR3 spans 14 amino acids. Trimming took 3 bases from V and 0 from J, leaving 10 bases between them. Per the germline V gene, CDR1 is SGHRS and CDR2 is YFSETQ.

The chain carries TRBV12-1 and TRBJ2-3; the D segment call TRBD2 is taken from the table without a DNA check. TRBV12-1 is shown as a pseudogene. The CDR3 loop spans 16 amino acids. In DNA, the CDR3 is TGTGCCAGCGGAATTGGGACTAGCCGTAGCACAGATACGCAGTATTTT. The encoded protein is CASGIGTSRSTDTQYF.

V gene TRBV7-9 combines with J gene TRBJ2-2; D unresolved. V was trimmed by 1 base and J by 3 bases, leaving 9 bases between them. Germline CDR1 and CDR2: SEHNR and FQNEAQ (reference sequence). This CDR3 has 15 residues. The CDR3 DNA reads TGTGCCAGCAGCTTAGACCACATGGACACCGGGGAGCTGTTTTTT. It encodes CASSLDHMDTGELFF.

V usage is TRBV9 and J usage is TRBJ1-4; 7 nucleotides line up with TRBD1. The CDR3 length is 15 residues. Germline CDR1 reads SGDLS; CDR2 reads YYNGEE. Trimming at V came to 6 bases and at J to 7 bases, leaving 12 bases not matched to a gene. Here the CDR3 DNA reads TGTGCCAGCACCGTGGGAACAGGGGATGGTGAAAAACTGTTTTTT. Translating gives CASTVGTGDGEKLFF.

This clone was detected once. The chain carries TRBV7-2 and TRBJ2-7, with 16 bases that match TRBD2. CDR3 length equals 17 residues. CDR1 SGHTA and CDR2 FQGNSA come from the germline V gene. Unmatched junction bases numbered 7, after V lost 1 base and J lost 7 bases. CDR3 in DNA: TGTGCCAGCAGCTTAGTGGGACTAGCGGGAGGGCCTAGAGAGCAGTACTTC. It encodes CASSLVGLAGGPREQYF.

The chain couples TRBV14 to TRBJ2-7, with 8 bases matching TRBD1. This CDR3 contains 15 residues. J gave up 2 bases and V 4 bases, and 7 bases lay outside the gene matches. The V gene's germline CDR1 is SGHDN and CDR2 FVKESK. CDR3 coding DNA: TGTGCCAGCAGCCGAAGACAGGGGCCCCCCTACGAGCAGTACTTC. The encoded protein is CASSRRQGPPYEQYF.

On this clone: Different DNA sequences within this sample yield the same CDR3. The chain has TRBV9 and TRBJ2-7, with 9 nucleotides matching TRBD1. Germline CDR1 reads SGDLS; CDR2 reads YYNGEE. With V trimmed by 2 bases and J by 4 bases, 4 bases remained unmatched. The length of the CDR3 is 14 residues. The CDR3 nucleotides read TGTGCCAGCAGCGTTGCGACAGGGGGGTACGAGCAGTACTTC. This gives the protein CASSVATGGYEQYF.

The chain recombines TRBV19 with TRBJ1-1, with a weak D call TRBD1 (5 bases). The length of the CDR3 is 13 residues. Looked up from germline, CDR1 is LNHDA and CDR2 is SQIVND (reference sequence). V was cut by 4 bases and J by 1 base, with 7 bases left in between. The CDR3 DNA is TGTGCCAGTAGTACGACAGCGAACACTGAAGCTTTCTTT. This codes for CASSTTANTEAFF.

The V and J genes are TRBV7-9 and TRBJ1-1; TRBD1 matches at 7 bases. Germline V gene data show CDR1 as SEHNR and CDR2 as FQNEAQ (reference sequence). Trimming removed 3 bases from V and 5 bases from J; junction bases left unmatched: 9. This CDR3 is 15 amino acids long. CDR3 amino acids: CASSLEGGVRTEAFF. DNA for the CDR3: TGTGCCAGCAGCTTGGAAGGGGGCGTGAGGACTGAAGCTTTCTTT.

The chain has TRBV27 and TRBJ2-1; 8 nucleotides line up with TRBD2. The CDR3 is 16 amino acids. Germline CDR1 reads MNHEY; CDR2 reads SMNVEV (reference sequence). V dropped 5 bases and J dropped 0; count of bases not matched to a gene: 6. CDR3 in amino acids: CASSPYSGNSYNEQFF. The CDR3 DNA sequence: TGTGCCAGCAGTCCCTATAGCGGGAACTCCTACAATGAGCAGTTCTTC.

The rearrangement joins TRBV11-2 to TRBJ2-7, with D unresolved. With 1 base removed from V and 3 bases from J, the gap between germline ends came to 4 bases. Germline V gene data show CDR1 as SGHAT and CDR2 as FQNNGV. The CDR3 is 12 residues long. The CDR3 spells CASSLVLYEQYF. CDR3 sequence (DNA): TGTGCCAGCAGCTTAGTTCTCTACGAGCAGTACTTC.